The rows below give T cell receptor beta chains drawn from one sample of a study of glioma-infiltrating T cells. TCRdb used MiXCR to reprocess the multiplex PCR reads, holding one entry per CDR3 protein. This table holds about 130,000 distinct CDR3 sequences, roughly 24% found once. The specimen sequenced was glioma tissue, nonneoplastic brain tissue, or PBMCs (not recorded which). The receptors derive from a human donor with low-grade glioma or glioblastoma, undergoing nonglioma brain surgery, or in good health (not recorded which). Each CDR3 is given with its conserved first and last residue. Fields, in order: V gene, J gene, D gene, clone size, CDR3 DNA, CDR3 protein. A D gene is named only where the DNA matches it firmly. Rows may omit the clone size; those that give it use once, few, many or a size class.

v_gene: TRBV5-1; j_gene: TRBJ2-3; d_gene: -; abundance: -; CDR3nt: TGCGCCAGCACCTACGGTAGCGACACTAGCACAGATACGCAGTATTTT; CDR3aa: CASTYGSDTSTDTQYF
v_gene: TRBV20-1; j_gene: TRBJ1-4; d_gene: -; abundance: many; CDR3nt: TGCAGTGCTAGAGACAGGGAGGGGGAAAAACTGTTTTTT; CDR3aa: CSARDREGEKLFF
v_gene: TRBV28; j_gene: TRBJ2-7; d_gene: TRBD1; abundance: many; CDR3nt: TGTGCCAGCAGCCGAGGGGACAGGGACGAGCAGTACTTC; CDR3aa: CASSRGDRDEQYF
v_gene: TRBV30; j_gene: TRBJ2-4; d_gene: TRBD1; abundance: -; CDR3nt: TGTGCCTGGAGTCGGACAGGGTTCAAAAACATTCAGTACTTC; CDR3aa: CAWSRTGFKNIQYF
v_gene: TRBV3-1; j_gene: TRBJ2-3; d_gene: -; abundance: many; CDR3nt: TGTGCCAGCAGCCAAGAAGGGGAGCGTATTGATACGCAGTATTTT; CDR3aa: CASSQEGERIDTQYF
v_gene: TRBV4-1; j_gene: TRBJ2-3; d_gene: TRBD2; abundance: many; CDR3nt: TGCGCCAGCAGCCAAGATTCTAGCGGGAGGCCAGATACGCAGTATTTT; CDR3aa: CASSQDSSGRPDTQYF
v_gene: TRBV4-3; j_gene: TRBJ2-3; d_gene: TRBD1; abundance: many; CDR3nt: TGCGCCAGCAGCCAAGATATTAAAAGGACAGGGGGCTTCGCAGATACGCAGTATTTT; CDR3aa: CASSQDIKRTGGFADTQYF
v_gene: TRBV4-1; j_gene: TRBJ1-4; d_gene: -; abundance: many; CDR3nt: TGCGCCAGCAGCCAAGATCACCCCCCAACTAATGAAAAACTGTTTTTT; CDR3aa: CASSQDHPPTNEKLFF
v_gene: TRBV9; j_gene: TRBJ1-2; d_gene: TRBD1; abundance: -; CDR3nt: TGTGCCAGCAGCAAAATCCCCGGGACAGCTAACTATGGCTTCACCTTC; CDR3aa: CASSKIPGTANYGFTF
v_gene: TRBV29-1; j_gene: TRBJ1-3; d_gene: -; abundance: -; CDR3nt: TGCAGCGTGGTACAGGGCGCGGGAAACACCATATATTTT; CDR3aa: CSVVQGAGNTIYF